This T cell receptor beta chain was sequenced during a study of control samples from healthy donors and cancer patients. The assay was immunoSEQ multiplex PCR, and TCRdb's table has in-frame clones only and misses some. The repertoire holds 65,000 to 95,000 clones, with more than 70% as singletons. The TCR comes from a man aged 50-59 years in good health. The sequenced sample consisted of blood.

CDR3 region: CATSDLGTGNGYTF. The CDR3, as DNA: TGTGCCACCAGTGACCTCGGGACAGGGAATGGCTACACCTTC. The V gene is TRBV24-1, the J gene TRBJ1-2; 9 nucleotides align to TRBD1. CDR1 is KGHDR and CDR2 is SFDVKD in the germline V gene. V was clipped by 4 bases and J by 6 bases; unmatched bases: 5. The CDR3 runs to 14 residues.